Listed here are 28 T cell receptor beta chains from one sample, sequenced in a study of T-cell memory formation after mild COVID-19. Via MiXCR, TCRdb re-called the 5' RACE reads, giving one row per CDR3 protein. The top ten clones hold around 27% of a sample with about 140,000 distinct CDR3 sequences, 13% to 15% of them seen once. Source material: PBMCs or a T cell subset sorted from them (not recorded which). These receptors were obtained from an adult woman who had mild COVID-19 (a few samples of this study predate the infection). Cell type and time point are not known.

The chain carries TRBV5-1 and TRBJ2-7, with 13 bases aligning to TRBD2. Losses at the gene ends were 3 bases for V and 5 bases for J; bases not matched to a gene: 8. The CDR3 contains 16 residues. Germline V CDR1 and CDR2: SGHRS, YFSETQ. The CDR3 spells CASSSVSGLAGDEQYF. The CDR3 DNA is TGCGCCAGCAGCTCGGTGAGCGGACTAGCGGGGGACGAGCAGTACTTC.

This clonotype was seen ten or more times. V usage is TRBV12-3 or TRBV12-4 and J usage is TRBJ2-3, with D unresolved. The V end lost 9 bases, the J end lost 4 bases, and 14 bases lay between the germline ends. This CDR3 region has 13 residues. CDR3 sequence reads: CASLATPADTQYF. The CDR3, as DNA: TGTGCCAGTCTGGCAACCCCCGCAGATACGCAGTATTTT.

The rearrangement uses TRBV5-4 and TRBJ2-1, with TRBD2 matching over 7 bases. Germline assignment: CDR1 SGHNT and CDR2 YYREEE (reference sequence). With V trimmed by 2 bases and J by 0 bases, 2 bases remained unmatched. The CDR3 length is 15 residues. The CDR3 protein is CASSFRGSSYNEQFF. The CDR3 DNA follows: TGTGCCAGCAGCTTTCGCGGGAGCTCCTACAATGAGCAGTTCTTC.

This clonotype was observed a handful of times. This chain links TRBV4-2 with TRBJ1-3, with TRBD1 identical over 9 bases. Trimming cost V 1 base and J 2 bases; bases outside gene matches: 15. CDR1 LGHNA and CDR2 YNFKEQ come from the germline V gene. The CDR3 consists of 20 residues. The DNA for the CDR3 is TGTGCCAGCAGCCAAGTAGGCGCGACAGGGGGGGATCTCCCTGGAAACACCATATATTTT. This translates into CASSQVGATGGDLPGNTIYF.

The CDR3 DNA sequence: TGTGCCAGCAGCTTTCTAGCGGGAGAGAAGAATGAGCAGTTCTTC. It encodes CASSFLAGEKNEQFF. V is TRBV7-9 and J is TRBJ2-1; 10 bases line up with TRBD2. Unmatched junction bases numbered 6, after V lost 3 bases and J lost 7 bases. CDR1 is SEHNR, CDR2 FQNEAQ, per germline (reference sequence). This CDR3 is 15 amino acids long.

This clonotype has a single count. Because the CDR3 is missing its conserved closing phenylalanine or tryptophan, this is likely a read error. V is TRBV7-8 and J is TRBJ2-2, with D tentatively TRBD1 or TRBD2 (5 bases each). The germline V gene encodes CDR1 SGHVS and CDR2 FQNEAQ. Trimming cost V 2 bases and J 0 bases, with 7 bases left between them. The CDR3 totals 15 residues. The CDR3 DNA reads TGTGCCAGCAGCTTACTGGGACCGAACACCGGGGAGCTGTTTTCT. It translates to CASSLLGPNTGELFS.

This clonotype has only a few counts. The chain uses TRBV9 and TRBJ2-7; 9 nucleotides line up with TRBD1. V lost 0 bases and J lost 0; bases outside the gene matches: 13. Per germline, CDR1 SGDLS and CDR2 YYNGEE. The CDR3 totals 19 residues. CDR3 in amino acids: CASSVGPSSGTGSSYEQYF. DNA for the CDR3: TGTGCCAGCAGCGTAGGCCCCTCCTCCGGGACAGGGAGCTCCTACGAGCAGTACTTC. The full variable domain, completed using reference TRBV9 and TRBJ2-7, is DSGVTQTPKHLITATGQRVTLRCSPRSGDLSVYWYQQSLDQGLQFLIQYYNGEERAKGNILERFSAQQFPDLHSELNLSSLELGDSALYFCASSVGPSSGTGSSYEQYFGPGTRLTVT.

This clonotype was counted only a few times. The chain carries TRBV6-5 and TRBJ2-5, with 13 bases aligning to TRBD2. The V gene's germline CDR1 is MNHEY and CDR2 SVGAGI. This CDR3 has 16 amino acids. The junction had 4 bases not matched to a gene; V was cut back by 5 bases and J by 1 base. The CDR3 loop is CASSRTSGGFQETQYF. CDR3 bases: TGTGCCAGCAGTCGGACTAGCGGGGGCTTCCAAGAGACCCAGTACTTC.

This rearrangement joins TRBV19 to TRBJ1-3; D ambiguous. The CDR3 covers 12 residues. Germline CDR1 LNHDA, CDR2 SQIVND (reference sequence). V dropped 3 bases and J dropped 8 bases, with 8 bases sitting between them. In DNA, the CDR3 is TGTGCCAGTAGTATGGAGGAGTACACCATATATTTT. It translates to CASSMEEYTIYF.

This clonotype was observed at least ten times. The V and J genes are TRBV3-1 and TRBJ2-7; 7 nucleotides line up with TRBD2. The junction had 7 bases not matched to a gene; V was cut back by 4 bases and J by 1 base. This CDR3 has 15 residues. CDR1 is LGHDT, CDR2 YNNKEL, per germline (reference sequence). The CDR3 coding sequence is TGTGCCAGCAGCCCCCGGGCTAGCGGTTCCTACGAGCAGTACTTC. Translation gives CASSPRASGSYEQYF.

The chain's CDR3 is CASSTRLAGGETQYF. As DNA, the CDR3 is TGTGCCAGCAGCACCCGACTAGCGGGAGGTGAGACCCAGTACTTC. V is TRBV13 and J is TRBJ2-5; 13 nucleotides align to TRBD2. CDR1 PRHDT and CDR2 FYEKMQ come from the germline V gene (reference sequence). The CDR3 extends over 15 amino acids. V was clipped by 5 bases and J by 5 bases; unmatched bases: 5.

The gene calls are TRBV30 and TRBJ2-1; perhaps D is TRBD1 or TRBD2 (5 bases each). The CDR3 extends over 14 amino acids. The V gene's germline CDR1 is GTSNPN and CDR2 SVGIG (reference sequence). V lost 2 bases, J lost 4 bases, and 12 bases lay in between. As DNA, the CDR3 is TGTGCCTGGAGTCTCGGGGCCGGATACAATGAGCAGTTCTTC. Translation: CAWSLGAGYNEQFF.

In this sample, this clonotype turned up a few times. The J gene is TRBJ2-1, the V gene TRBV7-2; 10 bases are shared with TRBD1. CDR3 length: 14 amino acids. CDR1 is SGHTA and CDR2 is FQGNSA in the germline V gene. V lost 4 bases and J lost 7; bases outside the gene matches: 4. The CDR3 nucleotides are TGTGCCAGCAGCTCCTGGACAGGGGGGAATGAGCAGTTCTTC. This translates into CASSSWTGGNEQFF.

In its sample, this clonotype was seen a few times. V usage is TRBV29-1 and J usage is TRBJ2-5, with 16 nucleotides matching TRBD2. Germline V gives CDR1 SQVTM, CDR2 ANQGSEA. The CDR3 totals 15 residues. With V trimmed by 7 bases and J by 5 bases, 7 bases remained unmatched. CDR3 in amino acids: CSDGTSGRAGETQYF. CDR3 nucleotides: TGCAGCGACGGGACTAGCGGGAGGGCCGGGGAGACCCAGTACTTC.

This clonotype was seen ten or more times. This chain joins TRBV10-1 and TRBJ1-2; D gene uncertain. The CDR3 is 17 residues long. The germline V gene has CDR1 WNHNN and CDR2 SYGVQD (reference sequence). V lost 3 bases and J lost 5, with 22 bases in between. CDR3 in amino acids: CASSDPGNRRRTYGYTF. CDR3 sequence (DNA): TGCGCCAGCAGTGACCCGGGGAACAGAAGACGTACTTATGGCTACACCTTC.

V is TRBV20-1 and J is TRBJ2-7, with D unresolved. Deletions cut 0 bases from V and 2 bases from J, with 17 bases between. Germline V CDR1 and CDR2: DFQATT, SNEGSKA (reference sequence). This CDR3 has 16 residues. CDR3 bases: TGCAGTGCTAGAGATCAGGTCAGACGAGGAGCCTACGAGCAGTACTTC. Its protein product is CSARDQVRRGAYEQYF.

The CDR3 loop is CASSEPGVASEQFF. DNA for the CDR3: TGTGCCAGCAGTGAACCGGGAGTGGCGAGTGAGCAGTTCTTC. The chain recombines TRBV6-1 with TRBJ2-1; a weak D match, TRBD2 (6 bases). This CDR3 has 14 amino acids. V dropped 2 bases and J dropped 9 bases, with 14 bases sitting between them. CDR1 is MNHNS and CDR2 is SASEGT in the germline V gene.

This clonotype was detected only a few times. This sequence joins TRBV9 and TRBJ2-1, with TRBD1 matching 7 bases. This CDR3 spans 15 amino acids. Losses at the gene ends were 4 bases for V and 6 bases for J; bases not matched to a gene: 10. Germline loops: CDR1 SGDLS, CDR2 YYNGEE. CDR3 in amino acids: CASSPTGVITNEQFF. DNA for the CDR3: TGTGCCAGCAGCCCAACAGGGGTTATAACCAATGAGCAGTTCTTC.

The chain couples TRBV4-1 to TRBJ1-5; a possible D gene is TRBD1 (6 bases). There are 17 residues in the CDR3. Germline-derived CDR1 and CDR2 are MGHRA and YSYEKL. With 0 bases removed from V and 5 bases from J, the gap between germline ends came to 17 bases. Here the CDR3 DNA reads TGCGCCAGCAGCCAAGAGGGGCGATGGGGGCAGGATCAGCCCCAGCATTTT. Residues: CASSQEGRWGQDQPQHF.

This clonotype was found many times. The V and J genes are TRBV7-9 and TRBJ2-1; a weak D match, TRBD1 (6 bases). CDR1 is SEHNR and CDR2 is FQNEAQ in the germline V gene (reference sequence). V was clipped by 5 bases and J by 8 bases, with 19 bases between them. This CDR3 is 15 amino acids long. CDR3 sequence reads: CASSLLTGFGDEQFF. CDR3 bases: TGTGCCAGCAGCCTACTCACAGGGTTCGGGGATGAGCAGTTCTTC.

The chain is built from TRBV20-1 and TRBJ2-7; no definite D call. V was trimmed by 0 bases and J by 0 bases, leaving 9 bases between them. The CDR3 is made up of 14 amino acids. The germline V gene has CDR1 DFQATT and CDR2 SNEGSKA (reference sequence). CDR3 coding DNA: TGCAGTGCTAGAGAACCGGGTTACTCCTACGAGCAGTACTTC. Translation gives CSAREPGYSYEQYF.

The genes are TRBV30 and TRBJ1-1; D gene uncertain. Trimming cost V 3 bases and J 6 bases, with 35 bases left between them. There are 20 residues in the CDR3. In germline, CDR1 is GTSNPN, CDR2 SVGIG (reference sequence). This CDR3 is CAWRAVPPILELPVGAEAFF. The CDR3 bases are TGTGCCTGGAGGGCGGTGCCGCCGATACTTGAATTACCCGTTGGCGCTGAAGCTTTCTTT.

This clonotype was found a few times. The V call is TRBV7-6, the J call TRBJ2-3; D possibly matches TRBD1 or TRBD2 (6 bases each). V shed 2 bases and J shed 4 bases, with 10 bases lying between them. The CDR3 runs to 14 residues. Germline V gives CDR1 SGHVS, CDR2 FNYEAQ. CDR3 protein: CASSLRGASDTQYF. The CDR3 region has the DNA TGTGCCAGCAGCTTAAGGGGGGCCTCAGATACGCAGTATTTT.

This sequence joins TRBV10-3 and TRBJ2-7; 9 bases line up with TRBD1. CDR3 length: 15 residues. Trimming at V came to 6 bases and at J to 1 base, leaving 7 bases not matched to a gene. Germline loops: CDR1 ENHRY, CDR2 SYGVKD. The DNA of the CDR3 is TGTGCCATCAGCTCGATGACAGGGGGTTCCTACGAGCAGTACTTC. It encodes CAISSMTGGSYEQYF.

This clonotype was counted between two and nine times. This CDR3 is CASSLVDRVNEQFF. CDR3 nucleotide sequence: TGTGCCAGCAGTTTGGTAGACAGGGTGAATGAGCAGTTCTTC. The genes are TRBV27 and TRBJ2-1, with 7 bases identical to TRBD1. The CDR3 consists of 14 residues. V trimming: 3 bases; J trimming: 7 bases; junction bases outside the gene matches: 6. Germline V gene data show CDR1 as MNHEY and CDR2 as SMNVEV (reference sequence).

The genes are TRBV20-1 and TRBJ2-3; 13 bases map to TRBD2. J was trimmed by 6 bases and V by 1 base; bases with no gene match: 13. This CDR3 is 18 amino acids long. CDR1 and CDR2 (germline): DFQATT, SNEGSKA (reference sequence). The DNA for the CDR3 is TGCAGTGCTAGAGTTTCCCGACTAGCGGGAGGTTTCTCGGATACGCAGTATTTT. Translation gives CSARVSRLAGGFSDTQYF.

The rearrangement uses TRBV29-1 and TRBJ2-7; unclear D gene. The germline V gene has CDR1 SQVTM and CDR2 ANQGSEA. Between the trimmed V and J ends, which lost 1 base and 0 bases, there was a span of 7 bases. The CDR3 runs to 13 residues. The CDR3 loop is CSVEARYSYEQYF. The CDR3 nucleotides read TGCAGCGTTGAAGCCAGGTACTCCTACGAGCAGTACTTC.

V and J are TRBV7-9 and TRBJ1-2, with 7 bases matching TRBD1. J was trimmed by 4 bases and V by 2 bases; bases with no gene match: 4. CDR3 size: 14 residues. From germline, CDR1 is SEHNR and CDR2 FQNEAQ (reference sequence). The CDR3 sequence: CASSLPQGVYGYTF. The CDR3 coding sequence is TGTGCCAGCAGCTTACCCCAGGGGGTCTATGGCTACACCTTC.